A selection of T cell receptor beta chains follows, all from one sample in a study of blood T cell repertoires in COVID-19. Generated by immunoSEQ multiplex PCR, the TCRdb table keeps only in-frame clones and is missing some. The sample contains around 190,000 clones, roughly 83% of which appear only once. The sequencing sample was made of PBMCs or T cells enriched from blood (not recorded which). These receptors were obtained from a woman under 40 who had recovered from COVID-19. The CDR3 runs from the conserved cysteine through the conserved F or W. D genes are given only for firm matches. The size field is filled for only some rows; it gives once, few, many or a size class.

>TRBV5-4|TRBJ2-5|.|TRBD1
CASSLDGQGQRLGQYF
TGTGCCAGCAGCTTGGACGGACAGGGACAAAGATTAGGCCAGTACTTC
>TRBV5-5|TRBJ2-3|.|TRBD2
CASSLVGTTSTDTQYF
TGTGCCAGCAGCTTGGTTGGGACTACAAGCACAGATACGCAGTATTTT
>TRBV6-5|TRBJ1-5|.|.
CASRGTTNQPQHF
TGTGCCAGCAGGGGGACAACCAATCAGCCCCAGCATTTT
>TRBV11-3|TRBJ2-3|.|TRBD1
CASSLNRGRDTQYF
TGTGCCAGCAGCTTGAACAGGGGAAGGGATACGCAGTATTTT
>TRBV18|TRBJ1-5|.|TRBD1
CASSSRQGNNQPQHF
TGTGCCAGCTCATCCAGACAGGGAAACAATCAGCCCCAGCATTTT
>TRBV4-2|TRBJ2-1|.|.
CASSQVSGEQFF
TGTGCCAGCAGCCAAGTCTCAGGTGAGCAGTTCTTC
>TRBV3-1/TRBV3-2|TRBJ2-1|.|TRBD2
CASSQDQAGGPGNEQFF
TGTGCCAGCAGCCAAGATCAAGCGGGGGGGCCGGGTAATGAGCAGTTCTTC
>TRBV5-1|TRBJ1-2|.|TRBD1
CASSFPSGTVNYGYTF
TGCGCCAGCAGCTTCCCCTCCGGGACAGTTAACTATGGCTACACCTTC
>TRBV24-1|TRBJ2-7|.|TRBD2
CATSTSGKTYEQYF
TGTGCCACCAGTACTAGCGGGAAGACCTACGAGCAGTACTTC
>TRBV6-5|TRBJ2-2|.|TRBD1
CASIKGAPTGELFF
TGTGCCAGTATCAAGGGGGCCCCCACCGGGGAGCTGTTTTTT
>TRBV18|TRBJ1-2|.|.
CASSSAPGHLNYGYTF
TGTGCCAGCTCATCTGCTCCGGGACACCTTAACTATGGCTACACCTTC
>TRBV7-9|TRBJ2-5|.|.
CASSLPEGEGETQYF
TGTGCCAGCAGCCTGCCTGAGGGGGAGGGAGAGACCCAGTACTTC
>TRBV5-1|TRBJ1-4|.|.
CASSLTGTTNEKLFF
TGCGCCAGCAGCTTGACAGGGACAACTAATGAAAAACTGTTTTTT
>TRBV3-1/TRBV3-2|TRBJ1-3|.|.
CASSQGTAGNTIYF
TGTGCCAGCAGCCAAGGGACAGCTGGAAACACCATATATTTT
>TRBV27|TRBJ1-6|.|TRBD1
CASRTGTDFLRIDSPLHF
TGTGCCAGCAGAACCGGGACAGATTTTTTACGTATAGATTCACCCCTCCACTTT
>TRBV19|TRBJ2-3|.|TRBD2
CASSILASGITDTQYF
TGTGCCAGTAGTATCTTAGCCAGCGGGATTACAGATACGCAGTATTTT
>TRBV9|TRBJ2-3|.|.
CASSVGAETDTQYF
TGTGCCAGCAGCGTAGGGGCAGAAACAGATACGCAGTATTTT
>TRBV11-2|TRBJ2-5|.|TRBD2
CASSLSTSGGQETQYF
TGTGCCAGCAGCTTATCGACTAGCGGGGGCCAAGAGACCCAGTACTTC
>TRBV6-5|TRBJ2-7|.|TRBD1
CASSTGQGISEQYF
TGTGCCAGCAGTACGGGACAGGGAATTTCGGAGCAGTACTTC
>TRBV5-1|TRBJ2-5|.|.
CASSLEWAGETQYF
TGCGCCAGCAGCTTGGAATGGGCAGGAGAGACCCAGTACTTC
>TRBV7-3|TRBJ2-3|.|.
CASSLGSRGSTDTQYF
TGTGCCAGCAGCTTAGGTTCTCGGGGGAGCACAGATACGCAGTATTTT
>TRBV7-8|TRBJ2-3|.|.
CASSLDPIYTQYF
TGTGCCAGCAGCTTAGATCCCATTTATACGCAGTATTTT
>TRBV7-9|TRBJ1-2|.|.
CASSLAVPLNGYTF
TGTGCCAGCAGCTTAGCGGTCCCCCTAAATGGCTACACCTTC
>TRBV12-5|TRBJ1-1|once|.
CASGLIGGRSTEAFF
TGTGCTAGTGGTTTAATTGGCGGGAGGAGCACTGAAGCTTTCTTT
>TRBV19|TRBJ2-5|.|TRBD1
CASSIGTGGASGETQYF
TGTGCCAGTAGTATCGGGACAGGGGGCGCTTCCGGGGAGACCCAGTACTTC
>TRBV3-1/TRBV3-2|TRBJ1-6|once|TRBD1
CASSQGTGGNSPLHF
TGTGCCAGCAGCCAAGGGACAGGAGGAAATTCACCCCTCCACTTT
>TRBV19|TRBJ2-1|.|TRBD2
CASSVNGLAGANEQFF
TGTGCCAGTAGTGTGAACGGACTAGCGGGCGCCAATGAGCAGTTCTTC
>TRBV27|TRBJ2-3|once|.
CASSFKSDTQYF
TGTGCCAGCAGTTTTAAATCAGATACGCAGTATTTT
>TRBV18|TRBJ1-5|few|.
CASSPIEVREPQHF
TGTGCCAGCTCACCTATTGAAGTGAGGGAGCCCCAGCATTTT
>TRBV28|TRBJ2-3|.|TRBD2
CASRPTSGIRLDTQYF
TGTGCCAGCAGACCGACTAGCGGGATAAGATTGGATACGCAGTATTTT
>TRBV7-2|TRBJ2-5|.|.
CASSLPRGTQETQYF
TGTGCCAGCAGCCTTCCCAGGGGAACACAAGAGACCCAGTACTTC
>TRBV7-2|TRBJ1-1|.|.
CASSLYGAGDHTEAFF
TGTGCCAGCAGCTTATATGGGGCAGGCGACCACACTGAAGCTTTCTTT
>TRBV5-1|TRBJ2-1|.|TRBD2
CASSPGTSGGAFGEQFF
TGCGCCAGCAGCCCGGGGACTAGCGGGGGGGCATTTGGTGAGCAGTTCTTC
>TRBV5-1|TRBJ1-4|once|.
CASSLVVDEKLFF
TGCGCCAGCAGCTTGGTTGTCGATGAAAAACTGTTTTTT
>TRBV13|TRBJ1-2|.|.
CASSLDPRGWGGYTF
TGTGCCAGCAGCTTAGACCCGCGGGGGTGGGGCGGCTACACCTTC
>TRBV28|TRBJ1-5|.|.
CASRAPGTTGNQPQHF
TGTGCCAGCAGAGCCCCCGGGACAACCGGCAATCAGCCCCAGCATTTT
>TRBV27|TRBJ2-3|once|.
CASSLPGTFGDTQYF
TGTGCCAGCAGTTTGCCGGGAACATTCGGAGATACGCAGTATTTT